This T cell receptor beta chain emerged from a study of T cells in narcolepsy. Study-wide context: Enrolled donors included narcolepsy type 1 or type 2 patients and healthy controls. Study findings and constraints: Healthy controls reportedly lacked the autoreactive clonotypes serially found in patients' blood. No autoreactive T cell clone sequences appeared in some memory CD4+ repertoires. Autoreactive HCRT-specific and TRIB2-specific clonotypes were marked in same-patient CSF-versus-blood CD4+ comparisons.

Here immunoSEQ multiplex PCR was the method, and the copy in TCRdb shows in-frame clones only, minus some. The sample yields 30,000 to 40,000 clones, approximately 80% seen once. This CDR3 has 15 residues. Trimming left V 5 bases short and J 1 base short, with 16 bases between. Per the germline V gene, CDR1 is SGHRS and CDR2 is YFSETQ. As to this clone: Its antigen is undetermined.

The chain employs TRBV5-1 and TRBJ2-7; D is perhaps TRBD1 (5 bases). The material sequenced was memory (CD45RA-) CD4+ T cells from blood. The source of this sequence is a human donor in good health. The CDR3 reads CASSTGPGASYEQYF. As DNA, the CDR3 is TGCGCCAGCAGTACAGGCCCCGGAGCATCCTACGAGCAGTACTTC. The full variable domain, its missing parts supplied by reference TRBV5-1 and TRBJ2-7, is KAGVTQTPRYLIKTRGQQVTLSCSPISGHRSVSWYQQTPGQGLQFLFEYFSETQRNKGNFPGRFSGRQFSNSRSEMNVSTLELGDSALYLCASSTGPGASYEQYFGPGTRLTVT.